A selection of T cell receptor beta chains follows, all from one sample in a study of cytomegalovirus exposure and HLA in healthy donors. The table came from immunoSEQ multiplex PCR; TCRdb's copy has only in-frame clones and leaves some out. This table holds under 150,000 clones, around 68% found once. Sequencing was done on a sample of PBMCs. The receptors stem from a middle-aged woman in good health and CMV-seropositive. Both conserved end residues are part of each CDR3. The D gene is left open where the match is weak. Clone sizes are given selectively: once, few, many, or a class where the clone is expanded.

d_gene,v_gene,j_gene,abundance,CDR3aa,CDR3nt
TRBD2,TRBV18,TRBJ2-5,few,CASSPPSKGREGTQYF,TGTGCCAGCTCACCACCCTCTAAGGGTCGGGAGGGGACCCAGTACTTC
TRBD2,TRBV7-6,TRBJ2-3,few,CASSLGLAGGTSTDTQYF,TGTGCCAGCAGCCTGGGACTAGCGGGAGGGACTAGCACAGATACGCAGTATTTT
TRBD1,TRBV6-5,TRBJ1-2,.,CASSFLGTGGAGYTF,TGTGCCAGCAGCTTCCTCGGGACAGGGGGCGCTGGCTACACCTTC
TRBD2,TRBV7-9,TRBJ2-1,.,CASSLPGREGRTYNEQFF,TGTGCCAGCAGCTTACCGGGGCGGGAGGGGAGGACCTACAATGAGCAGTTCTTC
TRBD1,TRBV12-5,TRBJ2-7,.,CASGSGTGPSYEQYF,TGTGCTAGTGGATCCGGGACAGGGCCGAGCTACGAGCAGTACTTC
TRBD2,TRBV19,TRBJ2-1,.,CASSISPSGRALEQFF,TGTGCCAGTAGTATCTCGCCTAGCGGGAGGGCCCTGGAGCAGTTCTTC
.,TRBV19,TRBJ2-6,.,CASSRQRTSGANVLTF,TGTGCCAGTAGTCGACAGAGAACCTCTGGGGCCAACGTCCTGACTTTC
TRBD2,TRBV6-1,TRBJ2-7,.,CASRASGVPYEQYF,TGTGCCAGCAGGGCTAGCGGGGTTCCCTACGAGCAGTACTTC
.,TRBV11-3,TRBJ2-3,.,CASRKRGTDTQYF,TGTGCCAGCAGGAAGCGGGGCACAGATACGCAGTATTTT
.,TRBV7-2,TRBJ1-5,.,CASSSRGYSNQPQHF,TGTGCCAGCAGTTCCAGGGGATATAGCAATCAGCCCCAGCATTTT
.,TRBV30,TRBJ2-1,.,CAWSEQGTPRNEQFF,TGTGCCTGGAGTGAACAGGGAACCCCTCGAAATGAGCAGTTCTTC
TRBD1,TRBV2,TRBJ1-1,few,CASSEGGYRGEGTEAFF,TGTGCCAGCAGTGAGGGGGGATACAGGGGGGAGGGCACTGAAGCTTTCTTT
TRBD1,TRBV5-1,TRBJ2-1,.,CASSLVAGGYNEQFF,TGCGCCAGCAGCTTGGTTGCAGGGGGTTACAATGAGCAGTTCTTC
TRBD2,TRBV2,TRBJ2-1,.,CASSEAGLAGGTDNEQFF,TGTGCCAGCAGTGAAGCTGGACTAGCGGGAGGGACAGATAATGAGCAGTTCTTC
.,TRBV12-2,TRBJ1-5,.,CASRSGEPGQRSNQPQHF,TGTGCAAGTCGCTCAGGGGAACCGGGACAGAGGAGCAATCAGCCCCAGCATTTT
TRBD2,TRBV19,TRBJ2-3,.,CASSIATSADTQYF,TGTGCCAGTAGTATAGCGACTAGCGCGGATACGCAGTATTTT
.,TRBV7-9,TRBJ1-2,.,CSSSSPVNYGYTF,TGTTCCAGCAGCTCCCCAGTTAACTATGGCTACACCTTC
TRBD2,TRBV7-8,TRBJ2-2,.,CASSLAASGINTGELFF,TGTGCCAGCAGCTTAGCCGCTAGCGGCATAAACACCGGGGAGCTGTTTTTT
.,TRBV6-6,TRBJ1-5,.,CASSYSYGERQPQHF,TGTGCCAGCAGTTACTCTTACGGGGAACGTCAGCCCCAGCATTTT
.,TRBV15,TRBJ1-1,.,CATSRTQGRTEAFF,TGTGCCACCAGCAGGACCCAGGGAAGGACTGAAGCTTTCTTT
.,TRBV29-1,TRBJ2-1,.,CSVGTGTSGSLLRTFF,.
TRBD2,TRBV4-1,TRBJ2-1,.,CASSQEAGTSDHEQFF,TGCGCCAGCAGCCAAGAGGCCGGGACTAGTGATCATGAGCAGTTCTTC
TRBD1,TRBV6-6,TRBJ1-4,.,CASDRGYNEKLFF,TGTGCCAGCGACAGGGGGTATAATGAAAAACTGTTTTTT
TRBD2,TRBV4-2,TRBJ2-3,.,CASSQEGRGGSVDTQYF,TGTGCCAGCAGCCAAGAAGGGCGGGGCGGGAGTGTGGATACGCAGTATTTT
.,TRBV21-1,TRBJ2-1,.,CATGPGVSGEYNEQFF,TGTGCCACCGGACCTGGTGTTAGCGGAGAGTACAATGAGCAGTTCTTC
.,TRBV6-5,TRBJ1-1,few,CASSSTQGNTEAFF,TGTGCCAGCAGTTCGACTCAGGGCAACACTGAAGCTTTCTTT
.,TRBV7-7,TRBJ2-7,.,CASSLRQGPTYEQYF,TGTGCTAGCAGCCTACGGCAGGGCCCTACCTACGAGCAGTACTTC
TRBD1,TRBV4-1,TRBJ1-1,.,CATSGQGNTEAFF,TGCGCCACCTCGGGACAGGGGAACACTGAAGCTTTCTTT
.,TRBV5-1,TRBJ2-7,once,CASSLKSGYEQYF,TGCGCCAGCAGCTTGAAGTCTGGTTACGAGCAGTACTTC
.,TRBV9,TRBJ2-7,.,CASSLRTEGYEQYF,TGTGCCAGCAGCCTACGGACAGAAGGCTACGAGCAGTACTTC